These 15 T cell receptor beta chains share one sample of origin, sequenced in a study of cytomegalovirus exposure and HLA in healthy donors. PCR used 60 Vbeta primers and 13 Jbeta primers. Clones were read by immunoSEQ multiplex PCR, and TCRdb kept only the in-frame ones, dropping some. The profile covers approximately 94,000 clones, with over 75% appearing a single time and approximately 5.3% taken by the ten largest. Sequencing was carried out using PBMCs. The origin of the receptors is a man younger than 45 in good health and CMV-seropositive.

The chain uses TRBV6-5 and TRBJ1-2, with 9 bases matching TRBD1. The trim removed 5 bases at V and 2 bases at J, leaving 6 bases unmatched. Germline loops: CDR1 MNHEY, CDR2 SVGAGI. This CDR3 spans 15 amino acids. Written as DNA, the CDR3 is TGTGCCAGCAGTGGACAGGGGTGGGTAAACTATGGCTACACCTTC. This sequence encodes CASSGQGWVNYGYTF.

The chain has TRBV4-1 and TRBJ1-1, with D unclear. Germline V gene lookup returns CDR1 MGHRA and CDR2 YSYEKL. V lost 3 bases and J lost 0, with 11 bases in between. The CDR3 is 15 amino acids. The CDR3 region is CASSQPTDLNTEAFF. The CDR3 nucleotides are TGCGCCAGCAGCCAGCCGACGGACTTGAACACTGAAGCTTTCTTT.

The genes are TRBV7-3 and TRBJ2-1; D not resolved. This CDR3 comprises 13 residues. CDR1 SGHTA and CDR2 FQGTGA come from the germline V gene. V shed 5 bases and J shed 2 bases, with 7 bases lying between them. CDR3 loop: CASSPEPYNEQFF. The CDR3 DNA reads as TGTGCCAGCAGCCCCGAGCCCTACAATGAGCAGTTCTTC.

The rearrangement uses TRBV6-6 and TRBJ1-2; TRBD1 matches at 7 bases. J gave up 5 bases and V 6 bases, and 15 bases lay outside the gene matches. Germline loops: CDR1 MNHNY, CDR2 SVGAGI (reference sequence). The CDR3 extends over 16 amino acids. CDR3 region: CASSRDSTTSGYGYTF. The CDR3 nucleotides are TGTGCCAGCAGCCGGGACAGCACAACCTCCGGGTATGGCTACACCTTC.

The rearrangement uses TRBV6-5 and TRBJ1-1; TRBD1 might be the D (5 bases). Germline CDR1 reads MNHEY; CDR2 reads SVGAGI. The V gene lost 6 bases and the J gene lost 2 bases, with 10 bases spanning the gap. This CDR3 spans 13 amino acids. CDR3 sequence reads: CASSWTSNTEAFF. The CDR3 coding sequence is TGTGCCAGCAGCTGGACAAGCAACACTGAAGCTTTCTTT.

The V call is TRBV7-9, the J call TRBJ2-5; D gene uncertain. There are 14 residues in the CDR3. The V end was cut by 5 bases, the J end by 3 bases, with 13 bases between. Germline V gene data show CDR1 as SEHNR and CDR2 as FQNEAQ (reference sequence). In nucleotides, the CDR3 is TGTGCCAGCAGCACTCCCCAGCAGGAAGAGACCCAGTACTTC. It yields the protein CASSTPQQEETQYF.

The chain links TRBV28 to TRBJ1-4; a possible D gene is TRBD1 (5 bases). V lost 4 bases to trimming and J lost 8 bases, with 14 bases between them. The germline V gene encodes CDR1 MDHEN and CDR2 SYDVKM. This CDR3 has 14 residues. Written as DNA, the CDR3 is TGTGCCAGCAGTTCGGGGGGGAGGGGCGAAAAACTGTTTTTT. Its translation: CASSSGGRGEKLFF. Full variable domain (missing parts from reference TRBV28 and TRBJ1-4): DVKVTQSSRYLVKRTGEKVFLECVQDMDHENMFWYRQDPGLGLRLIYFSYDVKMKEKGDIPEGYSVSREKKERFSLILESASTNQTSMYLCASSSGGRGEKLFFGSGTQLSVL.

Remarks on this clone: One end of the junction fails to match germline, which may point to a read error. This sequence joins TRBV5-1 and TRBJ1-2; 7 bases line up with TRBD1. Germline CDR1 SGHRS, CDR2 YFSETQ. CDR3 length: 13 amino acids. CDR3 DNA: TGCGCCAGCAGTTGGGCCGGGACAGACCTACCCTCCTTC. This codes for CASSWAGTDLPSF.

This clone was detected once. V gene TRBV6-5 combines with J gene TRBJ1-2, with 7 bases aligning to TRBD1. Per the germline V gene, CDR1 is MNHEY and CDR2 is SVGAGI. J gave up 5 bases and V 6 bases, and 12 bases lay outside the gene matches. This CDR3 contains 15 residues. The CDR3 region has the DNA TGTGCCAGCAGCAGGGGGACCCGGCTAAAGTATGGCTACACCTTC. As protein: CASSRGTRLKYGYTF.

This clone was recorded once. This rearrangement joins TRBV4-1 to TRBJ1-2; D is perhaps TRBD1 (5 bases). The CDR3 extends over 12 amino acids. Trimming stripped 6 bases from V and 8 bases from J, with 13 bases between. CDR1 and CDR2 from the germline V gene are MGHRA and YSYEKL. CDR3 DNA sequence: TGCGCCAGCAGACCCCTGGGGGGAGGCTACACCTTC. This sequence encodes CASRPLGGGYTF.

This clone has only a few counts. The rearrangement joins TRBV7-3 to TRBJ2-1; the D gene is possibly TRBD2 (5 bases). V lost 2 bases and J lost 4, with 12 bases in between. Looked up from germline, CDR1 is SGHTA and CDR2 is FQGTGA. This CDR3 spans 15 amino acids. CDR3 in amino acids: CASSLDSGVYNEQFF. The CDR3 DNA reads as TGTGCCAGCAGCTTAGACTCCGGGGTATACAATGAGCAGTTCTTC.

The chain couples TRBV19 to TRBJ1-1; the D is unclear. The CDR3 loop spans 14 amino acids. The V and J ends lost 5 bases and 1 base respectively, with 11 bases between them. Germline values: CDR1 LNHDA, CDR2 SQIVND (reference sequence). The DNA of the CDR3 is TGTGCCAGTAGTTTCCCTGAGGGGAACACTGAAGCTTTCTTT. This codes for CASSFPEGNTEAFF.

The chain is built from TRBV5-6 and TRBJ2-1; maybe TRBD1 (6 bases). The CDR3 is 17 amino acids. Trimming removed 4 bases from V and 4 bases from J, with 21 bases in between. The germline gives CDR1 SGHDT, CDR2 YYEEEE. In nucleotides, the CDR3 is TGTGCCAGCAGCCCAGGCAGTAAGGGCCAGGGGTACAATGAGCAGTTCTTC. Translated, it gives CASSPGSKGQGYNEQFF. Filled out from reference TRBV5-6 and TRBJ2-1, the complete variable domain reads DAGVTQSPTHLIKTRGQQVTLRCSPKSGHDTVSWYQQALGQGPQFIFQYYEEEERQRGNFPDRFSGHQFPNYSSELNVNALLLGDSALYLCASSPGSKGQGYNEQFFGPGTRLTVL.

J is TRBJ1-5 and V is TRBV27; D remains unclear. Germline assignment: CDR1 MNHEY and CDR2 SMNVEV (reference sequence). This CDR3 region has 15 residues. V lost 6 bases to trimming and J lost 2 bases, with 14 bases between them. The CDR3 loop reads CASSPRGERNQPQHF. Written as DNA, the CDR3 is TGTGCCAGCAGCCCGCGAGGAGAGCGCAATCAGCCCCAGCATTTT.

This chain joins TRBV12-5 and TRBJ1-5; TRBD1 matches at 12 bases. The CDR3 runs 15 residues. CDR1 LGHNT and CDR2 FRNRAP come from the germline V gene. After removal of 5 bases from V and 5 bases from J, the junction contained 4 bases not matched to a gene. The CDR3 sequence: CASGVGQGADQPQHF. The DNA for the CDR3 is TGTGCTAGTGGTGTGGGACAGGGGGCAGATCAGCCCCAGCATTTT.